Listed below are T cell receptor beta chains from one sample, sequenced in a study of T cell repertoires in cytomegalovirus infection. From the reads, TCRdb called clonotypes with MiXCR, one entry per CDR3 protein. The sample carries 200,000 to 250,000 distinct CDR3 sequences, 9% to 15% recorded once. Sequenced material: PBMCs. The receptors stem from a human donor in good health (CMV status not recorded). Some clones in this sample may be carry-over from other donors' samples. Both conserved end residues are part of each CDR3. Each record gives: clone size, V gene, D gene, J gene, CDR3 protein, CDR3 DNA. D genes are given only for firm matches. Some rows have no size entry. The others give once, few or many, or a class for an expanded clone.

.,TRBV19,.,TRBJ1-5,CASTKRGGSSQHF,TGTGCCAGTACTAAGAGGGGGGGTTCGTCCCAGCATTTT
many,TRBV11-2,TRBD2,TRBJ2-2,CASSLASGRDTGELFF,TGTGCCAGCAGCTTAGCCAGCGGGAGAGACACCGGGGAGCTGTTTTTT
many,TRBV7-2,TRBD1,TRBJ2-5,CASSSPVGGEETQYF,TGTGCCAGCAGCTCCCCTGTAGGGGGCGAAGAGACCCAGTACTTC
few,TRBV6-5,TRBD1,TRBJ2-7,CASSRTGTASYEQYF,TGTGCCAGCAGCAGGACCGGGACAGCTTCCTACGAGCAGTACTTC
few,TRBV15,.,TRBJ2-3,CATTRSGGVADTQYF,TGTGCCACGACCCGATCGGGGGGCGTAGCAGATACGCAGTATTTT
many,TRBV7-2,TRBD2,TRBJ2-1,CASSPRLAGIYNEQFF,TGTGCCAGCAGCCCAAGACTAGCGGGAATCTACAATGAGCAGTTCTTC
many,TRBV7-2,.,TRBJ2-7,CASSLGPGSSYEQYF,TGTGCCAGCAGCTTAGGCCCCGGGAGCTCCTACGAGCAGTACTTC
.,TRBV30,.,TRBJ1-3,CAWTPESGNTIYF,TGTGCCTGGACCCCAGAATCTGGAAACACCATATATTTT
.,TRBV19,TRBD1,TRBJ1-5,CASSIGGTVSNQPQHF,TGTGCCAGTAGTATAGGTGGGACAGTGAGTAATCAGCCCCAGCATTTT
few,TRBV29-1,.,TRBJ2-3,CSVERGANTQYF,TGCAGCGTTGAAAGGGGCGCCAATACGCAGTATTTT
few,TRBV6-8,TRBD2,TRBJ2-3,CASSRLAGSSTDTQYF,TGTGCCAGCAGTCGACTAGCGGGATCAAGCACAGATACGCAGTATTTT
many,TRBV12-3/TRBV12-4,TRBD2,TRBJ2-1,CASSQSGSLYNEQFF,TGTGCCAGCAGTCAAAGCGGGAGCCTCTACAATGAGCAGTTCTTC
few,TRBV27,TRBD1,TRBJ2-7,CASRRTGTGYYEQYF,TGTGCCAGCAGAAGAACCGGGACAGGGTACTACGAGCAGTACTTC
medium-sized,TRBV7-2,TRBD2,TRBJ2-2,CASSFLAGANTGELFF,TGTGCCAGCAGCTTCTTAGCGGGAGCGAACACCGGGGAGCTGTTTTTT
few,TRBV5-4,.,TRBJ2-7,CASSLAPPVSVYEQYF,TGTGCCAGCAGCTTGGCCCCCCCCGTATCGGTCTACGAGCAGTACTTC
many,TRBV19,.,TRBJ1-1,CASNTATMNTEAFF,TGTGCCAGTAACACCGCTACGATGAACACTGAAGCTTTCTTT
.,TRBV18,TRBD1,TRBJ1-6,CASSPGTDASPLHF,TGTGCCAGCTCACCAGGGACAGACGCTTCACCCCTCCACTTT
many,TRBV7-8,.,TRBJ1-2,CASSPRPVPSYGYTF,TGTGCCAGCAGCCCAAGACCCGTTCCTTCCTATGGCTACACCTTC
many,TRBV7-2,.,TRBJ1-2,CASSFARPRGYGYTF,TGTGCCAGCAGCTTTGCACGGCCGAGGGGCTATGGCTACACCTTC
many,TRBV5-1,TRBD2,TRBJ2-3,CASSFRSGNTDTQYF,TGCGCCAGCAGCTTCCGGAGCGGGAACACAGATACGCAGTATTTT
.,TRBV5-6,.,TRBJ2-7,CASSLGRLEQYF,TGTGCCAGCAGCTTGGGAAGGCTGGAGCAGTACTTC
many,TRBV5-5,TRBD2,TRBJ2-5,CASSQWRLAGGYQETQYF,TGTGCCAGCAGTCAATGGAGGCTAGCGGGGGGTTACCAAGAGACCCAGTACTTC
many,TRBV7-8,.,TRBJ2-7,CASSLGRGNYEQYF,TGTGCCAGCAGCTTAGGGCGCGGCAACTACGAGCAGTACTTC